The 24 T cell receptor beta chains below come from one sample, sequenced in a study of regulatory T cells in long-lasting Graves disease. Noted time point: newly diagnosed GD, antithyroid drugs for less than 3 months. From PBMCs, RNA was extracted and then used to make the TCR library. Building the TCR beta libraries relied on iRepertoire HTBI primers, and CDR3 regions underwent Arm-PCR. TCRdb itself ran the multiplex PCR reads through MiXCR, one entry per CDR3 protein. The table lists 350,000 to 500,000 distinct CDR3 sequences, 14% of them singletons. These same records also appear under a second study, on T cells in Graves' hyperthyroidism and ophthalmopathy.

The sequencing here drew on peripheral blood mononuclear cells (PBMCs), taken at new diagnosis, from a patient treated with antithyroid drugs. These receptors came from a woman aged 45-65 years with Graves disease.

The table lists this clonotype with many counts. The J gene is TRBJ2-5, the V gene TRBV7-9; 10 nucleotides agree with TRBD2. CDR3 length: 15 residues. CDR1 is SEHNR and CDR2 is FQNEAQ in the germline V gene (reference sequence). J lost 2 bases, V lost 5 bases, and 5 bases had no gene match. The CDR3 loop reads CASSTWTSGQETQYF. The CDR3 DNA follows: TGTGCCAGCAGCACCTGGACTAGCGGACAAGAGACCCAGTACTTC.

The chain recombines TRBV28 with TRBJ2-7; 11 positions agree with TRBD2. The CDR3 is 14 residues long. Germline loops: CDR1 MDHEN, CDR2 SYDVKM. The junction had 6 bases not matched to a gene; V was cut back by 6 bases and J by 5 bases. This chain's CDR3 is CASSRLAGWDEQYF. Here the CDR3 DNA reads TGTGCCAGCAGCCGACTAGCGGGATGGGACGAGCAGTACTTC.

This clonotype has ten or more counts. The CDR3 DNA sequence: TGTGCCAGCAGCTTTACCGGGACAGCGAACACTGAAGCTTTCTTT. It translates to CASSFTGTANTEAFF. This chain uses TRBV5-6 with TRBJ1-1; the match to TRBD1 covers 7 bases. Per the germline V gene, CDR1 is SGHDT and CDR2 is YYEEEE. This CDR3 has 15 residues. Trimming cost V 2 bases and J 1 base; bases outside gene matches: 5.

This clonotype was counted a few times. The junction and the germline gene differ at one end; a read error may be behind it. The V gene is TRBV9, the J gene TRBJ2-2; possible D gene TRBD1, 6 bases. Germline-derived CDR1 and CDR2 are SGDLS and YYNGEE. CDR3 length equals 13 residues. The CDR3 DNA sequence: TGTGACAGCGGAAGAGGGGGAGACGGGGAGCTGTTTTTT. This translates into CDSGRGGDGELFF.

This clonotype was observed a few times. CDR3 region: CASSQGTSSAYEQYF. In DNA, the CDR3 is TGTGCCAGCAGCCAAGGGACTAGCTCGGCCTACGAGCAGTACTTC. The V gene is TRBV3-1, the J gene TRBJ2-7; 8 nucleotides agree with TRBD2. With V trimmed by 1 base and J by 2 bases, 4 bases remained unmatched. Germline-derived CDR1 and CDR2 are LGHDT and YNNKEL (reference sequence). This CDR3 spans 15 amino acids.

The genes are TRBV6-1 and TRBJ2-2; TRBD1 matches at 9 bases. Germline V gives CDR1 MNHNS, CDR2 SASEGT. Unmatched junction bases numbered 8, after V lost 5 bases and J lost 7 bases. This CDR3 has 15 amino acids. The CDR3 region is CASSHRGLFDGELFF. DNA of the CDR3: TGTGCCAGCAGTCACAGGGGGCTTTTTGACGGGGAGCTGTTTTTT.

The rearrangement links TRBV7-9 to TRBJ2-7; maybe TRBD1 (5 bases). Germline V CDR1 and CDR2: SEHNR, FQNEAQ (reference sequence). The V end lost 5 bases, the J end lost 3 bases, and 8 bases lay between the germline ends. CDR3 length: 12 amino acids. The CDR3 DNA sequence: TGTGCCAGCAGCGGGGCCGACTACGAGCAGTACTTC. Protein product: CASSGADYEQYF.

This clonotype was detected many times. The chain combines TRBV2 with TRBJ2-1; D not resolved. The V and J ends lost 7 bases and 9 bases respectively, with 13 bases between them. The V gene's germline CDR1 is SNHLY and CDR2 FYNNEI. The CDR3 has 12 amino acids. The CDR3 region has the DNA TGTGCCAGCACTTTTAGTATCACTGAGCAGTTCTTC. Its translation is CASTFSITEQFF.

The V gene is TRBV18, the J gene TRBJ2-1; 9 nucleotides align to TRBD2. V dropped 3 bases and J dropped 6; count of bases not matched to a gene: 15. This CDR3 contains 18 residues. Germline CDR1 is KGHSH and CDR2 is LQKENI. CDR3 nucleotide sequence: TGTGCCAGCTCACCCCCTGGGGGTAGCGGGAGCTCTCTCAATGAGCAGTTCTTC. Protein: CASSPPGGSGSSLNEQFF. Using reference TRBV18 and TRBJ2-1 for the parts outside the CDR3, the full variable domain is NAGVMQNPRHLVRRRGQEARLRCSPMKGHSHVYWYRQLPEEGLKFMVYLQKENIIDESGMPKERFSAEFPKEGPSILRIQQVVRGDSAAYFCASSPPGGSGSSLNEQFFGPGTRLTVL.

This clonotype was seen ten or more times. CDR3 nucleotides: TGCAGTGCTAGAGAAGGGGGGGGAGCTTCACCCCTCCACTTT. Translating gives CSAREGGGASPLHF. The gene calls are TRBV20-1 and TRBJ1-6; the D gene is possibly TRBD1 (6 bases). From germline, CDR1 is DFQATT and CDR2 SNEGSKA (reference sequence). The CDR3 extends over 14 amino acids. The V end was cut by 0 bases, the J end by 9 bases, with 12 bases between.

The chain employs TRBV19 and TRBJ2-7; D uncertain. Trimming removed 5 bases at V and 3 bases at J, with 20 bases between. Per the germline V gene, CDR1 is LNHDA and CDR2 is SQIVND (reference sequence). This CDR3 has 16 amino acids. The CDR3 spells CASSRVEEAALYEQYF. The CDR3 DNA reads TGTGCCAGTAGTCGGGTCGAGGAAGCCGCTCTCTACGAGCAGTACTTC.

This clonotype has a handful of counts. V is TRBV18 and J is TRBJ2-3, with 7 nucleotides matching TRBD2. The CDR3 consists of 14 residues. V was pared by 3 bases and J by 5 bases, with 5 bases of the junction left unmatched. Germline CDR1 KGHSH, CDR2 LQKENI. The CDR3 nucleotides read TGTGCCAGCTCACCGTTCAGGGAGGGAGATACGCAGTATTTT. Its translation is CASSPFREGDTQYF.

The rearrangement uses TRBV12-3 or TRBV12-4 and TRBJ1-2; a possible D gene is TRBD1 (6 bases). This CDR3 comprises 13 residues. V was shortened by 6 bases and J by 10 bases, with 18 bases between the two germline ends. The CDR3 region is CASSPGGGGNYTF. The CDR3 coding sequence is TGTGCCAGCAGCCCGGGAGGGGGGGGGAACTACACCTTC.

This clonotype was picked up many times. The chain uses TRBV6-1 and TRBJ1-1; the match to TRBD1 covers 7 bases. The V segment lost 8 bases and the J segment 1 base; nucleotides outside the gene matches: 4. The CDR3 consists of 13 residues. The germline V gene encodes CDR1 MNHNS and CDR2 SASEGT. This chain's CDR3 is CASGRQGNTEAFF. The CDR3 DNA reads as TGTGCCAGCGGAAGACAGGGGAACACTGAAGCTTTCTTT.

The table lists this clonotype with a few counts. The chain links TRBV6-2 or TRBV6-3 to TRBJ2-5; D possibly corresponds to TRBD1 (5 bases). The V and J ends lost 7 bases and 8 bases respectively, with 11 bases between them. Per germline, CDR1 MNHEY and CDR2 SVGEGT. This CDR3 has 11 amino acids. The CDR3 loop is CASTVDRTQYF. For the CDR3, the DNA is TGTGCCAGCACCGTAGACAGAACCCAGTACTTC.

This clonotype was observed at least ten times. The CDR3: CASSWEDNLGQFF. The CDR3 DNA sequence: TGCGCCAGCAGCTGGGAGGACAATTTGGGGCAGTTCTTC. The chain joins TRBV5-1 to TRBJ2-1; the D gene is possibly TRBD2 (6 bases). This CDR3 has 13 residues. Germline assignment: CDR1 SGHRS and CDR2 YFSETQ. Trimming stripped 3 bases from V and 12 bases from J, with 16 bases between.

This clonotype has at least ten counts. The J gene is TRBJ2-3, the V gene TRBV7-3; D is ambiguous. Deletions cut 2 bases from V and 4 bases from J, with 10 bases between. Germline V gene lookup returns CDR1 SGHTA and CDR2 FQGTGA. This CDR3 is built from 14 residues. CDR3 sequence reads: CASSLFPWADTQYF. CDR3 sequence (DNA): TGTGCCAGCAGCTTATTCCCTTGGGCAGATACGCAGTATTTT.

This clonotype has a handful of counts. The chain joins TRBV11-2 to TRBJ2-7, with a weak D call TRBD1 (9 bases). V was cut by 5 bases and J by 11 bases, with 28 bases left in between. The CDR3 totals 16 residues. Germline CDR1 is SGHAT and CDR2 is FQNNGV. This CDR3 reads CASSLTSGQGGGGKYF. CDR3 nucleotides: TGTGCCAGCAGCCTCACATCGGGACAGGGCGGCGGGGGGAAGTACTTC.

For this clonotype: A read error is possible here, since a much larger clone lies one base away. The chain has TRBV5-1 and TRBJ2-7, with D perhaps matching TRBD1 or TRBD2 (5 bases each). Germline V gene data show CDR1 as SGHRS and CDR2 as YFSETQ. This CDR3 is built from 14 residues. Trimming took off 4 bases at V and 4 bases at J, with 15 bases between the two ends. The CDR3 region is CASSQGPGPYEQYF. As DNA, the CDR3 is TGCGCCAGCAGCCAGGGACCAGGGCCGTACGAGCAGTACTTC.

This clonotype has a count of ten or more. The chain recombines TRBV20-1 with TRBJ2-7, with unresolved D. The CDR3 is 13 residues long. Germline-derived CDR1 and CDR2 are DFQATT and SNEGSKA (reference sequence). The ends were cut back, 4 bases at V and 0 bases at J, with 10 bases in the middle. CDR3: CSANAADSYEQYF. CDR3 sequence (DNA): TGCAGTGCTAACGCGGCAGACTCCTACGAGCAGTACTTC.

This clonotype has more than one count but fewer than ten. This chain joins TRBV5-6 and TRBJ1-6; 8 nucleotides align to TRBD1. The CDR3 is made up of 15 amino acids. V gave up 2 bases and J gave up 7 bases; unmatched junction bases: 5. CDR1 is SGHDT, CDR2 YYEEEE, per germline. The CDR3 here is CASSFGTGRNSPLHF. Written as DNA, the CDR3 is TGTGCCAGCAGCTTCGGGACAGGACGAAATTCACCCCTCCACTTT.

This clonotype was seen a handful of times. This chain uses TRBV30 with TRBJ1-5, with D possibly TRBD1 on 6 matching bases. The CDR3 has 16 residues. The V gene lost 5 bases and the J gene lost 1 base, with 18 bases spanning the gap. Germline loops: CDR1 GTSNPN, CDR2 SVGIG (reference sequence). Here the CDR3 DNA reads TGTGCCTGGGGGATTTGGGGCAGGGGCAGCAATCAGCCCCAGCATTTT. It yields the protein CAWGIWGRGSNQPQHF.

This clonotype has ten or more counts. This chain links TRBV11-3 with TRBJ2-1; D is ambiguous. CDR1 is SGHNT and CDR2 is YENEEA in the germline V gene. The germline V and J ends were trimmed by 0 bases and 3 bases, with 12 bases remaining between them. The CDR3 is made up of 16 amino acids. CDR3 protein: CASSLEQARIYNEQFF. DNA of the CDR3: TGTGCCAGCAGCTTAGAGCAGGCCCGAATCTACAATGAGCAGTTCTTC.

This clonotype was seen many times. The chain recombines TRBV27 with TRBJ1-4; no clear D gene. Per germline, CDR1 MNHEY and CDR2 SMNVEV (reference sequence). Trimming removed 5 bases at V and 7 bases at J, with 17 bases between. This CDR3 region has 15 residues. CDR3: CASSNLWKEGEKLFF. The DNA for the CDR3 is TGTGCCAGCAGTAATCTATGGAAAGAGGGTGAAAAACTGTTTTTT. The full variable domain, with the rest looked up from reference TRBV27 and TRBJ1-4, is EAQVTQNPRYLITVTGKKLTVTCSQNMNHEYMSWYRQDPGLGLRQIYYSMNVEVTDKGDVPEGYKVSRKEKRNFPLILESPSPNQTSLYFCASSNLWKEGEKLFFGSGTQLSVL.